This T cell receptor beta chain was obtained from a study of vaccination and CD4 T cells after COVID-19. As for the study in general: Post-COVID draws followed diagnosis by a median about 100 days (range 35 to 161). Overlapping spike peptides served as the stimulus for the cells. These peptides came from SARS-CoV-2 and from the common cold coronaviruses HCoV-NL63, HCoV-OC43 and HCoV-229E.

Between the trimmed V and J ends, which lost 2 bases and 9 bases, there was a span of 13 bases. Germline assignment: CDR1 MDHEN and CDR2 SYDVKM. CDR3 length: 13 amino acids. This clonotype has more than one count but fewer than ten. Its antigen is as yet unknown. Sample treatment: roughly 11-day PBMC culture with coronavirus spike peptide pools or control peptides (ViraFEST assay). Sequenced with the Oncomine TCR Beta short-read assay was DNA taken from cultured CD4+ T cells. Using the QIAamp micro DNA kit, genomic DNA was extracted from the CD4+ T cells that had been cultured. In TCRdb, the PCR reads were re-called with MiXCR into one record per CDR3 protein. The sample contains about 7,000 distinct CDR3 sequences, about 54% of which appear only once.

Input material: CD4+ T cells from blood, cultured in vitro. The chain combines TRBV28 with TRBJ1-2, with D tentatively TRBD1 (5 bases). The clonotype originates from a human donor who had recovered from COVID-19. CDR3 sequence reads: CASSLRDGRSYTF. The CDR3 region has the DNA TGTGCCAGCAGTTTACGGGACGGACGTAGCTACACCTTC.